A single sample gave rise to the 5 T cell receptor beta chains below, sequenced in a study of patients and donors after allogeneic stem cell transplantation. Using its own MiXCR run on the RT-PCR reads, TCRdb lists one record per CDR3 protein. Of about a million distinct CDR3 sequences listed, approximately 19% are singletons. The specimen was blood, either unsorted or a sorted T cell fraction (not recorded which). These receptors were taken from a human donor who was either an allogeneic HSCT recipient or a stem cell or donor lymphocyte infusion donor (not recorded which). It is not recorded whose cells these are; they may come from a transplant donor.

This clonotype has just a few counts. J is TRBJ2-5 and V is TRBV9; 10 nucleotides agree with TRBD2. Germline V gene sequence: CDR1 SGDLS, CDR2 YYNGEE. After removal of 3 bases from V and 2 bases from J, the junction contained 10 bases not matched to a gene. The CDR3 is 17 residues long. CDR3 coding DNA: TGTGCCAGCAGCGCCTTATGGACTAGCGGTCAACAAGAGACCCAGTACTTC. Residues: CASSALWTSGQQETQYF.

The genes are TRBV6-5 and TRBJ2-5, with TRBD1 matching 8 bases. Germline V gives CDR1 MNHEY, CDR2 SVGAGI. V dropped 0 bases and J dropped 6; count of bases not matched to a gene: 6. The CDR3 runs 15 residues. The CDR3 spells CASSYSTGVQKTQYF. CDR3 nucleotide sequence: TGTGCCAGCAGTTACTCGACAGGGGTTCAAAAGACCCAGTACTTC.

V is TRBV7-9 and J is TRBJ1-1, with 7 bases matching TRBD1. Per the germline V gene, CDR1 is SEHNR and CDR2 is FQNEAQ (reference sequence). The CDR3 contains 15 residues. J gave up 6 bases and V 5 bases, and 12 bases lay outside the gene matches. The DNA of the CDR3 is TGTGCCAGCAGCCTCAAGGAAGGGGGCATCCCTGAAGCTTTCTTT. This encodes CASSLKEGGIPEAFF.

The table lists this clonotype with a few counts. The V and J genes are TRBV25-1 and TRBJ1-1; D possibly corresponds to TRBD1 (5 bases). The CDR3 has 14 amino acids. From germline, CDR1 is MGHDK and CDR2 SYGVNS. Trimming pared 0 bases from V and 6 bases from J, leaving 11 bases between. The DNA for the CDR3 is TGTGCCAGCAGTGAATATGGGGGAGGGGCTGAAGCTTTCTTT. This encodes CASSEYGGGAEAFF.

The V call is TRBV5-6, the J call TRBJ2-5; possible D gene TRBD2, 5 bases. Trimming cost V 2 bases and J 7 bases, with 12 bases left between them. The germline V gene has CDR1 SGHDT and CDR2 YYEEEE. This CDR3 is built from 13 residues. The CDR3, as DNA: TGTGCCAGCAGCTTACCCTCAGGAGGGACCCAGTACTTC. This codes for CASSLPSGGTQYF.